This T cell receptor (beta chain) was identified during a study of cytotoxic CD8 clonotypes in ibrutinib-treated CLL. In the study overall: After a median of approximately 70 months, 14 patients stayed remitted and around 12 progressed; responses had been partial in some 25 and complete in 2. General study findings and limits: Sustained-remission and progressing patients had different sampling times. Clonality was elevated at ibrutinib response and had returned toward baseline at progression.

In this sample, this clone turned up a few times. What it binds is unknown. Profiled with immunoSEQ multiplex PCR; TCRdb holds only in-frame clones, not every one. The sample holds 150,000 to 200,000 clones; 81% are singletons and the top ten take about 2.1%. This CDR3 spans 15 amino acids. Germline V lookup: CDR1 SGDLS, CDR2 YYNGEE. Trimming took off 0 bases at V and 4 bases at J, with 11 bases between the two ends. V and J are TRBV9 and TRBJ2-1; no definite D call. The TCR sequence derives from a human donor with chronic lymphocytic leukemia. The sample in question was PBMCs, obtained after 12 months of ibrutinib treatment. The chain's CDR3 is CASSVGGILYNEQFF. CDR3 nucleotides: TGTGCCAGCAGCGTAGGCGGTATACTGTACAATGAGCAGTTCTTC.